The subject of this entry is one T cell receptor beta chain. There is no known antigen for this receptor. Per-base qualities were not stored, and no clone one base away is much larger. This specimen comes from a study of control samples from healthy donors and cancer patients (dated by TCRdb to about 2020). Taken from the germline V gene (reference sequence), the CDR1 and CDR2 loops are LNHDA and SQIVND. The CDR3 goes from the cysteine to the phenylalanine over 14 residues. Here the CDR3 DNA is all that survives: 42 bases in frame from base 1. V was cut back by 3 bases and J by 0 bases, leaving a gap of 5 bases between them. To prepare the library, the immunoSEQ multiplex PCR assay was applied. TCRdb mirrors the immuneACCESS table, restricted to in-frame sequences. Some clones are absent from its copies; in checked studies, under half trace to an unresolved V gene, and the reason for the others is unknown. The sample table lists 400,000 to 450,000 clones, about 93% of them with a count of one. The ten most abundant clones make up approximately 6.3% of the sample.

Specimen: PBMCs. The origin of this receptor is a man in his forties or fifties with head and neck cancer. This receptor chain uses TRBV19 and TRBJ2-2; the D gene is unclear. The CDR3 loop reads CASSISANTGELFF. The DNA sequence follows: TGTGCCAGTAGTATCTCTGCGAACACCGGGGAGCTGTTTTTT.